The 26 T cell receptor beta chains given below trace back to one sample, sequenced in a study of Ad26.COV2.S vaccination and SARS-CoV-2 variants. Noted treatment: some 19 received Ad26.COV2.S at low or high dose, single or two shots; a few received placebo; per-sample allocation not given. At day 63 after the first vaccine or placebo injection, samples were drawn. The data were produced by immunoSEQ multiplex PCR, yet TCRdb's version contains in-frame clones alone and is incomplete. This table holds 300,000 to 400,000 clones, about 89% found once. Here the sequenced sample was peripheral blood, taken in a trial of Ad26.COV2.S vaccine versus placebo. The receptors derive from a person aged 18-60 years who received the Ad26.COV2.S COVID-19 vaccine or a placebo.

The genes are TRBV6-2 or TRBV6-3 and TRBJ1-1; TRBD1 might be the D (5 bases). This CDR3 has 13 amino acids. The ends were cut back, 5 bases at V and 6 bases at J, with 13 bases in the middle. Germline-derived CDR1 and CDR2 are MNHEY and SVGEGT. The CDR3 loop reads CASSQTRGAEAFF. The CDR3 DNA reads TGTGCCAGCAGTCAGACTCGGGGCGCTGAAGCTTTCTTT.

The chain employs TRBV27 and TRBJ1-4, with D perhaps TRBD1 (5 bases). V dropped 4 bases and J dropped 1 base, with 10 bases sitting between them. Germline V gives CDR1 MNHEY, CDR2 SMNVEV (reference sequence). The CDR3 covers 15 residues. The CDR3 region has the DNA TGTGCCAGCAGTTCCCGACAGATAACTAATGAAAAACTGTTTTTT. Its protein product is CASSSRQITNEKLFF.

This clone occurred once. V gene TRBV5-8 combines with J gene TRBJ1-3; the D is unclear. Trimming removed 4 bases at V and 0 bases at J, with 8 bases between. The CDR3 loop spans 14 amino acids. Germline lookup yields CDR1 SGHTS and CDR2 YDEGEE. The CDR3 spells CASSKGFSGNTIYF. The CDR3 region has the DNA TGTGCCAGCAGCAAGGGTTTCTCTGGAAACACCATATATTTT.

This clone was seen only a few times. The chain carries TRBV4-2 and TRBJ2-7; no clear D. The CDR3 has 14 amino acids. The germline V gene has CDR1 LGHNA and CDR2 YNFKEQ. V was pared by 1 base and J by 0 bases, with 7 bases between. CDR3 sequence reads: CASSQGGNSYEQYF. The CDR3 nucleotides are TGTGCCAGCAGCCAAGGCGGAAACTCCTACGAGCAGTACTTC.

Written as DNA, the CDR3 is TGTGCCAGCATGAGAGGGAAGTCCGAGACCCAGTACTTC. Protein: CASMRGKSETQYF. The V call is TRBV6-5, the J call TRBJ2-5, with a possible D match to TRBD2 (5 bases). Germline CDR1 MNHEY, CDR2 SVGAGI. Between the trimmed V and J ends, which lost 7 bases and 5 bases, there was a span of 14 bases. The CDR3 consists of 13 residues.

This clone was counted between two and nine times. The CDR3 coding sequence is TGTGCCAGCAGATCTATGGACAGAAAAAGCAATCAGCCCCAGCATTTT. Translated, it gives CASRSMDRKSNQPQHF. The chain uses TRBV9 and TRBJ1-5; D is possibly TRBD1 (6 bases). The CDR3 is 16 residues long. The V end lost 5 bases, the J end lost 1 base, and 16 bases lay between the germline ends. CDR1 and CDR2 (germline): SGDLS, YYNGEE.

V usage is TRBV6-2 or TRBV6-3 and J usage is TRBJ1-5; no clear D gene. Deletions cut 4 bases from V and 5 bases from J, with 6 bases between. Germline lookup yields CDR1 MNHEY and CDR2 SVGEGT. This CDR3 is built from 12 residues. The CDR3 nucleotides read TGTGCCAGCAGTTCCTCATATCAGCCCCAGCATTTT. It encodes CASSSSYQPQHF.

The chain is built from TRBV14 and TRBJ2-3; a weak D match, TRBD2 (5 bases). This CDR3 has 14 amino acids. CDR1 and CDR2 from the germline V gene are SGHDN and FVKESK. V lost 1 base and J lost 4, with 9 bases in between. In DNA form, the CDR3 reads TGTGCCAGCAGCCAAGTTCTAGCCCCAGATACGCAGTATTTT. This codes for CASSQVLAPDTQYF.

V gene TRBV6-1 combines with J gene TRBJ2-6; D possibly corresponds to TRBD1 (5 bases). Germline CDR1 is MNHNS and CDR2 is SASEGT. Trimming shortened V by 3 bases and J by 0 bases, and 18 bases separated the two germline ends. This CDR3 spans 19 amino acids. DNA of the CDR3: TGTGCCAGCAGTGACCCAGGGTTCCAAAGAGACTCTGGGGCCAACGTCCTGACTTTC. Translated: CASSDPGFQRDSGANVLTF.

The gene calls are TRBV9 and TRBJ2-3; TRBD2 aligns across 9 bases. V was clipped by 0 bases and J by 6 bases; unmatched bases: 8. CDR3 size: 16 residues. The V gene's germline CDR1 is SGDLS and CDR2 YYNGEE. CDR3 DNA sequence: TGTGCCAGCAGCGTAGCCGCGGGGGGGCCATCGGATACGCAGTATTTT. Translated: CASSVAAGGPSDTQYF.

V usage is TRBV24-1 and J usage is TRBJ2-2; a possible D gene is TRBD2 (6 bases). Trimming removed 3 bases from V and 6 bases from J, with 16 bases in between. The CDR3 has 16 amino acids. Germline values: CDR1 KGHDR, CDR2 SFDVKD. CDR3 region: CATSDRGQGGPGELFF. The CDR3 DNA is TGTGCCACCAGTGATCGGGGCCAGGGAGGCCCCGGGGAGCTGTTTTTT.

The rearrangement uses TRBV19 and TRBJ1-1; unclear D gene. Looked up from germline, CDR1 is LNHDA and CDR2 is SQIVND (reference sequence). The CDR3 is 13 amino acids. Deletions cut 5 bases from V and 5 bases from J, with 12 bases between. CDR3 loop: CASSATRGTEAFF. CDR3 coding DNA: TGTGCCAGTAGTGCGACAAGAGGGACTGAAGCTTTCTTT.

This clone appeared a single time. This chain uses TRBV12-5 with TRBJ2-7; D tentatively reads TRBD1 or TRBD2 (5 bases each). Germline-derived CDR1 and CDR2 are LGHNT and FRNRAP. V lost 4 bases, J lost 4 bases, and 5 bases lay in between. CDR3 length: 11 amino acids. The CDR3 nucleotides read TGTGCTAGTGGTTGGGGGTACGAGCAGTACTTC. As protein: CASGWGYEQYF.

This chain uses TRBV7-9 with TRBJ2-3, with a possible D match to TRBD2 (5 bases). CDR1 is SEHNR, CDR2 FQNEAQ, per germline (reference sequence). V lost 6 bases, J lost 4 bases, and 8 bases lay in between. This CDR3 has 12 amino acids. CDR3 in DNA: TGTGCCAGCAGGAGGGAGTCAGATACGCAGTATTTT. It yields the protein CASRRESDTQYF.

The chain combines TRBV5-1 with TRBJ2-7; 9 bases line up with TRBD1. Germline loops: CDR1 SGHRS, CDR2 YFSETQ. Trimming took 4 bases from V and 0 from J; bases not matched to a gene: 5. CDR3 length equals 15 residues. The CDR3 DNA reads as TGCGCCAGCAGCCCAGGACAGGGGCTCTCCTACGAGCAGTACTTC. Its translation: CASSPGQGLSYEQYF.

The V gene is TRBV2, the J gene TRBJ2-1; 11 bases are shared with TRBD1. This CDR3 comprises 17 residues. Germline CDR1 SNHLY, CDR2 FYNNEI. The V segment lost 2 bases and the J segment 8 bases; nucleotides outside the gene matches: 11. CDR3 protein: CASSEWADRGQGDEQFF. CDR3 bases: TGTGCCAGCAGTGAATGGGCGGACAGGGGGCAAGGAGATGAGCAGTTCTTC.

The rearrangement uses TRBV5-4 and TRBJ1-2; 9 nucleotides agree with TRBD1. The CDR3 extends over 19 amino acids. CDR1 and CDR2 from the germline V gene are SGHNT and YYREEE (reference sequence). The V segment lost 4 bases and the J segment 5 bases; nucleotides outside the gene matches: 21. This CDR3 is CASSGGWGDRASKGYGYTF. DNA for the CDR3: TGTGCCAGCAGCGGTGGATGGGGGGACAGGGCCTCGAAAGGATATGGCTACACCTTC.

The rearrangement uses TRBV10-3 and TRBJ2-5, with D uncertain. The CDR3 is made up of 12 amino acids. Germline values: CDR1 ENHRY, CDR2 SYGVKD. The V end lost 3 bases, the J end lost 3 bases, and 5 bases lay between the germline ends. CDR3 bases: TGTGCCATCAGTGAACAAGAAGAGACCCAGTACTTC. It specifies CAISEQEETQYF.

This rearrangement joins TRBV7-9 to TRBJ1-1; a weak D match, TRBD1 (5 bases). Germline values: CDR1 SEHNR, CDR2 FQNEAQ (reference sequence). CDR3 length: 13 amino acids. Trimming shortened V by 3 bases and J by 1 base, and 6 bases separated the two germline ends. The CDR3 bases are TGTGCCAGCAGCTTCGGGGGGAACACTGAAGCTTTCTTT. Translating gives CASSFGGNTEAFF. Based on the CDR3 plus reference TRBV7-9 and TRBJ1-1, the full variable domain is DTGVSQNPRHKITKRGQNVTFRCDPISEHNRLYWYRQTLGQGPEFLTYFQNEAQLEKSRLLSDRFSAERPKGSFSTLEIQRTEQGDSAMYLCASSFGGNTEAFFGQGTRLTVV.

This chain links TRBV5-6 with TRBJ2-6; D is ambiguous. The CDR3 runs to 16 residues. V dropped 0 bases and J dropped 0 bases, with 7 bases sitting between them. Germline loops: CDR1 SGHDT, CDR2 YYEEEE. The CDR3 here is CASSLVWDSGANVLTF. For the CDR3, the DNA is TGTGCCAGCAGCTTGGTGTGGGACTCTGGGGCCAACGTCCTGACTTTC.

The chain combines TRBV2 with TRBJ2-1; D not certain. CDR3 length: 13 amino acids. Germline CDR1 reads SNHLY; CDR2 reads FYNNEI. Trimming left V 3 bases short and J 3 bases short, with 6 bases between. This chain's CDR3 is CASSDRYYNEQFF. CDR3 nucleotide sequence: TGTGCCAGCAGTGATAGGTACTACAATGAGCAGTTCTTC.

This rearrangement joins TRBV19 to TRBJ2-4; tentatively, D is TRBD2 (6 bases). Deletions cut 6 bases from V and 5 bases from J, with 14 bases between. CDR3 length equals 14 residues. The germline V gene has CDR1 LNHDA and CDR2 SQIVND (reference sequence). DNA of the CDR3: TGTGCCAGTAGGCCCGGGGGACCCCAAAACATTCAGTACTTC. Protein: CASRPGGPQNIQYF.

The chain joins TRBV2 to TRBJ1-1; TRBD1 aligns across 8 bases. CDR1 is SNHLY, CDR2 FYNNEI, per germline. The CDR3 is 14 residues long. Trimming took 7 bases from V and 0 from J; bases not matched to a gene: 4. As DNA, the CDR3 is TGTGCCAGCACCACGGGACAGGTGAACACTGAAGCTTTCTTT. As protein: CASTTGQVNTEAFF.

The chain employs TRBV7-9 and TRBJ1-1, with D hard to call. The CDR3 loop spans 13 amino acids. The V and J ends lost 2 bases and 1 base respectively, with 5 bases between them. Germline V gene sequence: CDR1 SEHNR, CDR2 FQNEAQ (reference sequence). CDR3 sequence: CASSLTANTEAFF. The CDR3 region has the DNA TGTGCCAGCAGCTTAACGGCGAACACTGAAGCTTTCTTT.

This rearrangement joins TRBV19 to TRBJ1-6; unclear D gene. The V end was cut by 5 bases, the J end by 5 bases, with 10 bases between. The germline V gene encodes CDR1 LNHDA and CDR2 SQIVND (reference sequence). This CDR3 contains 14 residues. DNA for the CDR3: TGTGCCAGTAGTCCTGGGGAAAATAATTCACCCCTCCACTTT. Residues: CASSPGENNSPLHF.

Note on this clone: One end of the junction is discordant with germline, which a read error may explain. V and J are TRBV7-7 and TRBJ2-1; TRBD2 matches at 10 bases. The CDR3 consists of 15 residues. Germline CDR1 reads SSHAT; CDR2 reads FNYEAQ (reference sequence). For the CDR3, the DNA is TGTGCTAGCAGCTCCGGGACTAGCGACTACAATGAGCAGTTCTTC. Amino acid sequence: CASSSGTSDYNEQFF.